The T cell receptor (beta chain) under discussion was sequenced for a study of blood T cell repertoires in COVID-19. This CDR3 contains 13 residues. The ends were cut back, 6 bases at V and 4 bases at J, with 12 bases in the middle. Germline V gene lookup returns CDR1 MDHEN and CDR2 SYDVKM. Original processing methods: The authors estimated nucleated cell counts from reference gene primer amplification. Assay: immunoSEQ multiplex PCR; the TCRdb copy retains only in-frame clones and omits some. V, J and clone size are those of that table, while D and trimming were read from the DNA. The sample shows 150,000 to 200,000 clones, roughly 80% of them seen only once.

The TCR sequence derives from a woman in her sixties or seventies with acute or convalescent COVID-19. The rearrangement links TRBV28 to TRBJ1-1; D may be TRBD1 (5 bases). Source material: peripheral blood. The CDR3 sequence: CASSSTGPTEAFF. The DNA of the CDR3 is TGTGCCAGCAGCTCTACAGGACCCACTGAAGCTTTCTTT.